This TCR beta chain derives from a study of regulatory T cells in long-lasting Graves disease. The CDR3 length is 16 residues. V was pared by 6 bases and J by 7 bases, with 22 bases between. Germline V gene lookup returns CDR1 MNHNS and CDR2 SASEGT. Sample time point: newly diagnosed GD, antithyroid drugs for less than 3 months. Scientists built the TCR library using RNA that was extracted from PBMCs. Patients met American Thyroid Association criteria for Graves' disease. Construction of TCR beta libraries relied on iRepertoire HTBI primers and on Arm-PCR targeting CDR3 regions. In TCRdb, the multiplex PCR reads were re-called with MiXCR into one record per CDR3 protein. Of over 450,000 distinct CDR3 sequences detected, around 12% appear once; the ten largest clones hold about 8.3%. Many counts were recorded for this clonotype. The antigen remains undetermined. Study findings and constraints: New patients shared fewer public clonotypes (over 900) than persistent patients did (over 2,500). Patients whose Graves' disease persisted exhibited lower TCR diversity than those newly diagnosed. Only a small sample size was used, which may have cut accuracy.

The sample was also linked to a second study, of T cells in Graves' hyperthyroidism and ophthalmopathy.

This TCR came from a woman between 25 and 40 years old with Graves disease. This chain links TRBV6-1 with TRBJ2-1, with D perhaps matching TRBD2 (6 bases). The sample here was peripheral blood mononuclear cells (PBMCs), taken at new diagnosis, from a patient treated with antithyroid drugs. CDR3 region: CASSIRTLAPMNEQFF. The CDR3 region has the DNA TGTGCCAGCAGCATCCGCACCCTAGCGCCGATGAATGAGCAGTTCTTC.